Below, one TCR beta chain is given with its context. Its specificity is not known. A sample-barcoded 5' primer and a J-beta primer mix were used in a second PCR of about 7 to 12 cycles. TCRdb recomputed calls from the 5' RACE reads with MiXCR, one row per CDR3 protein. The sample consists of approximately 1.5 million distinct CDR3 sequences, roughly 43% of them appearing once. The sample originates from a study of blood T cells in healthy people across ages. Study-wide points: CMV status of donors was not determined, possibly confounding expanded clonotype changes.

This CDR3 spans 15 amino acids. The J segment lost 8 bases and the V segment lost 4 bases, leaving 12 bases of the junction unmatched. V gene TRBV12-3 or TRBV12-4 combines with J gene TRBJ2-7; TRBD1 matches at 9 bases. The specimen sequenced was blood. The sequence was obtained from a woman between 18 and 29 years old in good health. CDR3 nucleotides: TGTGCCAGCAGTTCTCCGGGACAGGGAGAGGATAAGCAGTACTTC. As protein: CASSSPGQGEDKQYF.